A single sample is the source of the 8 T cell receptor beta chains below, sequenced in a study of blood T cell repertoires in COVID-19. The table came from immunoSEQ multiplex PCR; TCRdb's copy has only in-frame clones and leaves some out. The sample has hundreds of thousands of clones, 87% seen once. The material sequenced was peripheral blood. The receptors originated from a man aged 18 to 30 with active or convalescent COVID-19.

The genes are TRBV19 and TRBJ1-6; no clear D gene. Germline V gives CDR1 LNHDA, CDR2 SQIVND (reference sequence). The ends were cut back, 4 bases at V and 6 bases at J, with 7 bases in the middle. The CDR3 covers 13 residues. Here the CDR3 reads CASSTLFNSPLHF. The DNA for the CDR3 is TGTGCCAGTAGTACCCTCTTTAATTCACCCCTCCACTTT.

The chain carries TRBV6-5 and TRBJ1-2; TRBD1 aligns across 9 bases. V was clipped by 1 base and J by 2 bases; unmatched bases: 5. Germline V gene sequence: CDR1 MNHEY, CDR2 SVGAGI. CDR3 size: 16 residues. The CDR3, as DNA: TGTGCCAGCAGTTACTTGGGACAGGGAAGGAACTATGGCTACACCTTC. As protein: CASSYLGQGRNYGYTF.

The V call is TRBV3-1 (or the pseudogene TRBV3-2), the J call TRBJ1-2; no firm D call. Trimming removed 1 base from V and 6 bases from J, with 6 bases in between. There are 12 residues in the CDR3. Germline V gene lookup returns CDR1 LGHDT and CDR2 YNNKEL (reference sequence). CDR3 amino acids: CASSQVRDGYTF. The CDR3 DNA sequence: TGTGCCAGCAGCCAAGTCCGGGATGGCTACACCTTC.

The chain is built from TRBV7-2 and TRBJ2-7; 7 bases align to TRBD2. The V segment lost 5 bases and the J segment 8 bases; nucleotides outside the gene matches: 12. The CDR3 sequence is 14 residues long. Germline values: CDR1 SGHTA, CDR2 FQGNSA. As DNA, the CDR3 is TGTGCCAGCAGCCCCCAGGGAGGGGTCGGGCAGCAGTACTTC. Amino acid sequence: CASSPQGGVGQQYF.

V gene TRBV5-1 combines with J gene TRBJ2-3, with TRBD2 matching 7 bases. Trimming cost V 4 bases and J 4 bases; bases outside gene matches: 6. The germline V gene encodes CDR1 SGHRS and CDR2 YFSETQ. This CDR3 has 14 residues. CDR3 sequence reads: CASSLGLDADTQYF. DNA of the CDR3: TGCGCCAGCAGCCTAGGACTAGACGCAGATACGCAGTATTTT.

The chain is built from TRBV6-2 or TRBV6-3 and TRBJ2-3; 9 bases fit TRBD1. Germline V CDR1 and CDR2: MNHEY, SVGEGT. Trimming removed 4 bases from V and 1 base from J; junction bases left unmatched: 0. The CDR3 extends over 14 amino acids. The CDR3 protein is CASSWDRGTDTQYF. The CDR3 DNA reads TGTGCCAGCAGTTGGGACAGGGGCACAGATACGCAGTATTTT.

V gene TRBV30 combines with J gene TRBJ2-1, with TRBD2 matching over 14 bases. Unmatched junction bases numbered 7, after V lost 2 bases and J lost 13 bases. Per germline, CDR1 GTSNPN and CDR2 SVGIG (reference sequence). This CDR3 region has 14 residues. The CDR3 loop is CAWSQGLAGAPQFF. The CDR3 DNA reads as TGTGCCTGGAGTCAGGGACTAGCGGGGGCCCCCCAGTTCTTC.

CDR3 in DNA: TGTGCTAGTGGTTTGGACAGGGTTGAAGCTTTCTTT. This gives the protein CASGLDRVEAFF. The V and J genes are TRBV12-5 and TRBJ1-1; a weak D match, TRBD1 (6 bases). Deletions cut 1 base from V and 7 bases from J, with 7 bases between. This CDR3 has 12 residues. Looked up from germline, CDR1 is LGHNT and CDR2 is FRNRAP.